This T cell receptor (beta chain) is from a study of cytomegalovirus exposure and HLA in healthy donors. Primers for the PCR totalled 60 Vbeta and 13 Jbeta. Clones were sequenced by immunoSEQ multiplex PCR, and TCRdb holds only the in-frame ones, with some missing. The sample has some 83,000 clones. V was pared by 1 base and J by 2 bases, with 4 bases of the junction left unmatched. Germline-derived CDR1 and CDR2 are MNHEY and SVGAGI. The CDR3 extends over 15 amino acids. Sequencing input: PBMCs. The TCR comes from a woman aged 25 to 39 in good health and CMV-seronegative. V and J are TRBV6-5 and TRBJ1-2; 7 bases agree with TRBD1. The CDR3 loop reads CASSYFPDRNYGYTF. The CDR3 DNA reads TGTGCCAGCAGTTACTTCCCGGACAGGAACTATGGCTACACCTTC.